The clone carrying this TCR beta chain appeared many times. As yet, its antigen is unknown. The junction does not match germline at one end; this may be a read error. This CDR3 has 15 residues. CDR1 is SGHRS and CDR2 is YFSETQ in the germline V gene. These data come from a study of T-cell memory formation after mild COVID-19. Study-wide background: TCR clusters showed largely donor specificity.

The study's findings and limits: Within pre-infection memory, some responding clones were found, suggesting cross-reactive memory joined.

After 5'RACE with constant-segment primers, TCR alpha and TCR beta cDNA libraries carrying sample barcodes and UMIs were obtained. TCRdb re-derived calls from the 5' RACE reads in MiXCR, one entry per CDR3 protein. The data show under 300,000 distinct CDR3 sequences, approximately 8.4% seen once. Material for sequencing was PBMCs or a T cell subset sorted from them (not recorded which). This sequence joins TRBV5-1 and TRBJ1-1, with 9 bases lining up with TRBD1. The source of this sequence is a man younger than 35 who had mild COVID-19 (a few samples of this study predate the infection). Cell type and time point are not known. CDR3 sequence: CASSLGQGMNTEAFF. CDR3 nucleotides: TGTGCCAGCAGCTTAGGACAGGGGATGAACACTGAAGCTTTCTTT.